Listed below are T cell receptor beta chains from one sample, sequenced in a study of PD-L1 blockade in urothelial cancer. Some clones are missing from TCRdb's copy, which holds only in-frame ones; the method was immunoSEQ multiplex PCR. Here the sample spans under 55,000 clones, 70% to 90% being singletons. The sample was PBMCs, taken around atezolizumab (anti-PD-L1) treatment. The receptor set was obtained from a donor older than 35 with urothelial cancer. Each CDR3 is given with its conserved first and last residue. The order of the fields is CDR3 DNA, CDR3 protein, clone size, J gene, D gene, V gene. The D gene is left open where the match is weak. Size values are once, few and many counts, or a class for expanded clones, and some rows have none.

TGCGCCAGCAGCCAAACAGGCCTACCTTTCTCTGGAAACACCATATATTTT,CASSQTGLPFSGNTIYF,NA,TRBJ1-3,NA,TRBV4-1
TGTGCCAGTAGCGGGACAGGGATTGGAGATACGCAGTATTTT,CASSGTGIGDTQYF,NA,TRBJ2-3,TRBD1,TRBV19
TGTGCCAGCAGCCCTACCAAGCAGTTCTTC,CASSPTKQFF,NA,TRBJ2-1,NA,TRBV9
TGTGCCAGCTCACCCGCAGGCCGCTACGAGCAGTACTTC,CASSPAGRYEQYF,NA,TRBJ2-7,NA,TRBV18
TGTGCCAGCAGTGAAGGGACTAGCGGGAGCCAAAACATTCAGTACTTC,CASSEGTSGSQNIQYF,NA,TRBJ2-4,TRBD2,TRBV2
TGTGCCAGCAGTGAACGCGGGACCCTAAGGGGCAATCAGCCCCAGCATTTT,CASSERGTLRGNQPQHF,once,TRBJ1-5,NA,TRBV2
TGTGCCAGCAGCTTGGGCAGGGGGCGTTGGGAGCAGTACTTC,CASSLGRGRWEQYF,NA,TRBJ2-7,TRBD1,TRBV7-3
TGTGCCAGCTCACCAGTCAGGGGAGAAAACGAGCAGTACTTC,CASSPVRGENEQYF,NA,TRBJ2-7,NA,TRBV18
TGTGCTAGCAGCTTAAGCAGCGTGGATGAGCAGTTCTTC,CASSLSSVDEQFF,NA,TRBJ2-1,NA,TRBV7-7
TGTGCCAGCAGTCCCCAGGGGATCCCCTACGAGCAGTACTTC,CASSPQGIPYEQYF,NA,TRBJ2-7,NA,TRBV27
TGCGCCAGCAGCCTGAGAGGGGGTTACGCCGGGGAGCTGTTTTTT,CASSLRGGYAGELFF,NA,TRBJ2-2,NA,TRBV4-3
TGTGCCTGGAGACACCCAGGGCGGGGCATTCAGTACTTC,CAWRHPGRGIQYF,NA,TRBJ2-4,NA,TRBV30
TGCGCCAGCAGCAAAACTAGCGGGGGGTACAATGAGCAGTTCTTC,CASSKTSGGYNEQFF,once,TRBJ2-1,TRBD2,TRBV5-1
TGTGCCAGCAGCTTGTTAAGGGGTGGGACAGATACGCAGTATTTT,CASSLLRGGTDTQYF,NA,TRBJ2-3,NA,TRBV13
TGTGCCAGCAGCCCCGGGACAGGGGACGGCGAGCAGTACTTC,CASSPGTGDGEQYF,NA,TRBJ2-7,TRBD1,TRBV11-3
TGTGCCAGCTCACCGGACAGGACTCACAATGAGCAGTTCTTC,CASSPDRTHNEQFF,NA,TRBJ2-1,TRBD1,TRBV18
TGTGCCAGCAGTCTCGCGGGGGGGCGAAGTCAGCCCCAGCATTTT,CASSLAGGRSQPQHF,NA,TRBJ1-5,NA,TRBV28
TGTGCCAGCAGCCCCTTGGGGCTGGAGACCCAGTACTTC,CASSPLGLETQYF,NA,TRBJ2-5,NA,TRBV7-2
TGTGCCAGTAGTATAGTCCAAAACTATGGCTACACCTTC,CASSIVQNYGYTF,NA,TRBJ1-2,NA,TRBV19
TGTGCCTGGAGTTGGGGCCCCATAGCGTTCTTC,CAWSWGPIAFF,NA,TRBJ2-1,NA,TRBV30